These 14 T cell receptor beta chains came from one sample sequenced in a study of identical twins. TCRdb fed the 5' RACE reads into MiXCR, producing one record per CDR3 protein. Of around 1.7 million distinct CDR3 sequences listed, under 35% are singletons. Sequencing used cord blood. The receptors stem from a newborn girl in good health.

This clonotype occurred a few times. V is TRBV20-1 and J is TRBJ2-3; 8 nucleotides line up with TRBD2. Germline CDR1 and CDR2: DFQATT and SNEGSKA (reference sequence). The CDR3 extends over 16 amino acids. Losses at the gene ends were 1 base for V and 0 bases for J; bases not matched to a gene: 6. The CDR3 reads CSARAASGFSTDTQYF. CDR3 bases: TGCAGTGCTAGAGCGGCTAGCGGGTTTAGCACAGATACGCAGTATTTT.

This clonotype was counted many times. The chain joins TRBV29-1 to TRBJ2-7; 7 positions agree with TRBD1. The CDR3 totals 12 residues. V was clipped by 5 bases and J by 3 bases; unmatched bases: 4. Germline V gene data show CDR1 as SQVTM and CDR2 as ANQGSEA. The CDR3 DNA reads as TGCAGCGTTTGGGACAGCCGCTACGAGCAGTACTTC. This encodes CSVWDSRYEQYF.

This rearrangement joins TRBV30 to TRBJ1-5; the D is unclear. This CDR3 has 13 residues. The germline gives CDR1 GTSNPN, CDR2 SVGIG (reference sequence). The ends were cut back, 1 base at V and 0 bases at J, with 4 bases in the middle. CDR3 loop: CAWSEYSNQPQHF. The CDR3, as DNA: TGTGCCTGGAGTGAGTATAGCAATCAGCCCCAGCATTTT.

This clonotype was recorded many times. The chain has TRBV5-1 and TRBJ2-1; no clear D. Between the trimmed V and J ends, which lost 0 bases and 10 bases, there was a span of 8 bases. Per the germline V gene, CDR1 is SGHRS and CDR2 is YFSETQ. The CDR3 is made up of 12 amino acids. The CDR3 loop reads CASSLASQEQFF. The CDR3 DNA follows: TGCGCCAGCAGCTTGGCCTCACAGGAGCAGTTCTTC.

The V and J genes are TRBV12-3 or TRBV12-4 and TRBJ1-2; possible D gene TRBD1, 5 bases. This CDR3 is built from 16 residues. Trimming removed 4 bases at V and 5 bases at J, with 20 bases between. The CDR3 here is CASSSVGVGASYGYTF. For the CDR3, the DNA is TGTGCCAGCAGTTCTGTGGGCGTCGGGGCGTCGTATGGCTACACCTTC.

This rearrangement joins TRBV11-2 to TRBJ2-1; TRBD2 is a possible D gene (6 bases). The closer fit of TRBJ2-7 to the DNA end suggests the J call may be wrong. This CDR3 has 15 amino acids. Per germline, CDR1 SGHAT and CDR2 FQNNGV. The CDR3 loop is CASSPPTRAYNEQYF. In DNA, the CDR3 is TGTGCCAGCAGCCCACCGACTAGGGCCTACAATGAGCAGTACTTC.

The V call is TRBV20-1, the J call TRBJ1-2; D unclear. CDR3 length: 12 residues. V dropped 2 bases and J dropped 4 bases, with 8 bases sitting between them. Germline lookup yields CDR1 DFQATT and CDR2 SNEGSKA (reference sequence). Here the CDR3 reads CSARLEGYGYTF. The DNA of the CDR3 is TGCAGTGCTAGATTGGAAGGCTATGGCTACACCTTC.

V is TRBV4-1 and J is TRBJ1-1, with a possible D match to TRBD1 (6 bases). The V end was cut by 5 bases, the J end by 0 bases, with 13 bases between. The CDR3 length is 15 residues. Germline V gene data show CDR1 as MGHRA and CDR2 as YSYEKL. The CDR3 DNA reads as TGCGCCAGCAGCTACCGGGACATCATGAACACTGAAGCTTTCTTT. This translates into CASSYRDIMNTEAFF.

The rearrangement uses TRBV7-2 and TRBJ2-7; 10 bases line up with TRBD2. Germline V gives CDR1 SGHTA, CDR2 FQGNSA. Unmatched junction bases numbered 3, after V lost 7 bases and J lost 6 bases. This CDR3 is built from 12 residues. The CDR3 region has the DNA TGTGCCAGCAAAGGACTAGCGGCCGAGCAGTACTTC. It translates to CASKGLAAEQYF.

This rearrangement joins TRBV7-9 to TRBJ2-1; D call uncertain. Trimming stripped 8 bases from V and 7 bases from J, with 15 bases between. The CDR3 consists of 13 residues. CDR1 and CDR2 from the germline V gene are SEHNR and FQNEAQ (reference sequence). DNA for the CDR3: TGTGCCAGCGGCTCGCTCACCTTGAATGAGCAGTTCTTC. It translates to CASGSLTLNEQFF.

This clonotype has ten or more counts. The rearrangement links TRBV12-3 or TRBV12-4 to TRBJ2-7, with 7 positions matching TRBD2. The CDR3 spans 16 residues. Trimming removed 6 bases from V and 5 bases from J; junction bases left unmatched: 16. CDR3 in DNA: TGTGCCAGCAGATTTTCAAGCGGGATTAAAGTGGACGAGCAGTACTTC. Translating it yields CASRFSSGIKVDEQYF.

This chain links TRBV2 with TRBJ1-2; no clear D. Trimming took 2 bases from V and 8 from J, leaving 12 bases between them. CDR1 SNHLY and CDR2 FYNNEI come from the germline V gene. CDR3 length equals 13 residues. The CDR3 is CASSEWPLEGYTF. The CDR3 DNA follows: TGTGCCAGCAGTGAATGGCCTCTAGAGGGCTACACCTTC.

This clonotype was detected a few times. The CDR3 loop reads CSAPSAGGDYNEQFF. For the CDR3, the DNA is TGCAGTGCTCCATCAGCGGGGGGGGATTACAATGAGCAGTTCTTC. The J gene is TRBJ2-1, the V gene TRBV20-1; 10 bases match TRBD2. V lost 5 bases, J lost 4 bases, and 8 bases stayed unmatched. CDR1 and CDR2 from the germline V gene are DFQATT and SNEGSKA (reference sequence). The CDR3 extends over 15 amino acids.

The V and J genes are TRBV18 and TRBJ2-3; D is unresolved. CDR3 length: 14 residues. Germline CDR1 and CDR2: KGHSH and LQKENI. V shed 4 bases and J shed 6 bases, with 14 bases lying between them. CDR3 sequence reads: CASSRTPEVDTQYF. CDR3 DNA: TGTGCCAGCTCACGAACCCCTGAGGTGGATACGCAGTATTTT.